Each of the 12 T cell receptor beta chains below was sequenced from the same sample in a study of Graves' ophthalmopathy and Graves' hyperthyroidism. Amplified material comprised TCR beta CDR3 regions derived from RNA transcripts. First-round RT-PCR used HTBI primers; second-round multiplex PCR followed. TCRdb ran MiXCR on the multiplex PCR reads and lists one entry per CDR3 protein. The data contain a few hundred thousand distinct CDR3 sequences, about a sixth of them singletons. Sequencing input: peripheral blood. The receptors originated from an adult man with Graves' ophthalmopathy.

The sample holds many counts of this clonotype. The genes are TRBV7-6 and TRBJ2-7; 9 positions match TRBD1. Germline CDR1 reads SGHVS; CDR2 reads FNYEAQ. CDR3 size: 16 residues. The V gene end was trimmed by 1 base and the J gene end by 3 bases; junction bases not matched to a gene: 7. The DNA for the CDR3 is TGTGCCAGCAGCTTAGGGGCCCCGGGACAGGGCTACGAGCAGTACTTC. Amino acid sequence: CASSLGAPGQGYEQYF.

This clonotype has ten or more counts. The chain couples TRBV28 to TRBJ1-2, with 7 nucleotides matching TRBD1. The CDR3 consists of 16 residues. Trimming took 4 bases from V and 3 from J; bases not matched to a gene: 11. Germline CDR1 and CDR2: MDHEN and SYDVKM. CDR3 coding DNA: TGTGCCAGCAGTTCCAAGGGGGCCGCCTGGGACTATGGCTACACCTTC. Amino acids: CASSSKGAAWDYGYTF.

This clonotype was recorded many times. The chain carries TRBV30 and TRBJ2-5, with TRBD1 matching 9 bases. The CDR3 contains 15 residues. V was clipped by 3 bases and J by 4 bases; unmatched bases: 9. CDR1 is GTSNPN, CDR2 SVGIG, per germline (reference sequence). The CDR3 coding sequence is TGTGCCTGGAGCGATGGGGTACAGGGGGCAGAGACCCAGTACTTC. Its translation: CAWSDGVQGAETQYF.

Many counts were recorded for this clonotype. CDR3 sequence: CASSQANSDPAYEQYF. The CDR3 DNA is TGCGCCAGCAGCCAAGCCAACTCCGATCCAGCCTACGAGCAGTACTTC. The genes are TRBV4-1 and TRBJ2-7; D call uncertain. Germline CDR1 is MGHRA and CDR2 is YSYEKL. Trimming took 1 base from V and 2 from J, leaving 15 bases between them. The CDR3 runs to 16 residues.

The table lists this clonotype with many counts. The chain uses TRBV7-2 and TRBJ2-5, with 7 positions matching TRBD1. The germline V gene has CDR1 SGHTA and CDR2 FQGNSA. The CDR3 sequence is 17 residues long. With 0 bases clipped from V and 1 base from J, the junction kept 8 bases outside the gene matches. The CDR3 spells CASSLASYRGIQETQYF. In DNA form, the CDR3 reads TGTGCCAGCAGCTTAGCCTCTTACAGGGGTATCCAAGAGACCCAGTACTTC.

This clonotype was recorded at least ten times. This rearrangement joins TRBV5-1 to TRBJ1-2; 9 bases map to TRBD1. The trim removed 0 bases at V and 7 bases at J, leaving 7 bases unmatched. CDR1 and CDR2 (germline): SGHRS, YFSETQ. The CDR3 runs to 15 residues. The DNA of the CDR3 is TGCGCCAGCAGCTTGGCCCAGGACAGGGGATTTGGCTACACCTTC. Translating gives CASSLAQDRGFGYTF.

This clonotype was recorded many times. J is TRBJ2-5 and V is TRBV29-1; D may be TRBD2 (6 bases). V was clipped by 5 bases and J by 1 base, with 11 bases between them. CDR3 size: 13 residues. Germline loops: CDR1 SQVTM, CDR2 ANQGSEA. CDR3 DNA: TGCAGCGTTTACTACGGGAGCCAAGAGACCCAGTACTTC. It codes for CSVYYGSQETQYF.

Many counts were recorded for this clonotype. This rearrangement joins TRBV7-8 to TRBJ2-7; 13 bases line up with TRBD2. Trimming removed 5 bases from V and 5 bases from J; junction bases left unmatched: 9. This CDR3 spans 16 amino acids. Germline lookup yields CDR1 SGHVS and CDR2 FQNEAQ. CDR3 coding DNA: TGTGCCAGCAGCCACGGCCGGACTAGCGGGAGCCACGAGCAGTACTTC. Its translation is CASSHGRTSGSHEQYF.

This clonotype was detected ten times or more. CDR3 bases: TGTGCCAGCAGTCGAAGTGGGACAGGGGTGTACGAGCAGTACTTC. It yields the protein CASSRSGTGVYEQYF. The V gene is TRBV6-1, the J gene TRBJ2-7; TRBD1 agrees at 10 bases. V lost 5 bases, J lost 4 bases, and 8 bases stayed unmatched. The CDR3 covers 15 residues. Germline values: CDR1 MNHNS, CDR2 SASEGT.

This clonotype was observed many times. This rearrangement joins TRBV24-1 to TRBJ2-6; D is undetermined. The CDR3 consists of 14 residues. CDR1 is KGHDR and CDR2 is SFDVKD in the germline V gene. V gave up 3 bases and J gave up 3 bases, with 5 bases separating them. The CDR3 DNA sequence: TGTGCCACCAGTGATCCCTTTGGGGCCAACGTCCTGACTTTC. Residues: CATSDPFGANVLTF.

This clonotype was counted many times. The chain carries TRBV6-1 and TRBJ2-7; 9 nucleotides align to TRBD2. The CDR3 length is 12 residues. V lost 6 bases and J lost 6; bases outside the gene matches: 3. Germline lookup yields CDR1 MNHNS and CDR2 SASEGT. The chain's CDR3 is CASSRLAVEQYF. The CDR3 DNA follows: TGTGCCAGCAGCCGACTAGCGGTCGAGCAGTACTTC.

This clonotype was detected many times. The J gene is TRBJ1-5, the V gene TRBV20-1; 7 positions match TRBD1. The CDR3 contains 14 residues. Germline loops: CDR1 DFQATT, CDR2 SNEGSKA (reference sequence). Trimming cost V 0 bases and J 6 bases; bases outside gene matches: 5. The CDR3 DNA reads as TGCAGTGCTAGAGACGACAGGGTGGTTCAGCCCCAGCATTTT. It translates to CSARDDRVVQPQHF.